Below are 15 T cell receptor beta chains sequenced from a single sample in a study of OX40 agonist ivuxolimab in advanced cancers. Assay used: immunoSEQ multiplex PCR; TCRdb lists only in-frame clones, some missing. Of tens of thousands of clones in the sample, around 94% were seen once. The source was CD4+ or CD8+ T cells sorted from blood, collected in a trial of the OX40 agonist ivuxolimab. The receptors were gathered from an adult with an advanced solid tumor such as melanoma, head and neck, liver or kidney cancer.

This rearrangement joins TRBV5-4 to TRBJ2-5; D assignment may be TRBD1 or TRBD2 (6 bases each). Germline V CDR1 and CDR2: SGHNT, YYREEE (reference sequence). CDR3 size: 14 residues. V lost 2 bases to trimming and J lost 4 bases, with 12 bases between them. The CDR3 here is CASSFMGGGETQYF. In DNA, the CDR3 is TGTGCCAGCAGCTTCATGGGGGGCGGAGAGACCCAGTACTTC.

The chain recombines TRBV14 with TRBJ2-7; maybe TRBD1 (5 bases). The CDR3 has 15 amino acids. V gave up 4 bases and J gave up 3 bases, with 16 bases separating them. The germline V gene encodes CDR1 SGHDN and CDR2 FVKESK. Here the CDR3 DNA reads TGTGCCAGCAGCCCCCACCAGGGCGGATACTACGAGCAGTACTTC. Protein: CASSPHQGGYYEQYF. Variable domain in full (rest from reference TRBV14 and TRBJ2-7): EAGVTQFPSHSVIEKGQTVTLRCDPISGHDNLYWYRRVMGKEIKFLLHFVKESKQDESGMPNNRFLAERTGGTYSTLKVQPAELEDSGVYFCASSPHQGGYYEQYFGPGTRLTVT.

This sequence joins TRBV11-2 and TRBJ2-5, with D possibly matching TRBD1 (5 bases). CDR1 is SGHAT and CDR2 is FQNNGV in the germline V gene. The ends were cut back, 0 bases at V and 4 bases at J, with 18 bases in the middle. The CDR3 has 17 amino acids. CDR3 amino acids: CASSLDSDQGVAETQYF. CDR3 in DNA: TGTGCCAGCAGCTTAGATAGTGATCAGGGCGTAGCAGAGACCCAGTACTTC.

This chain uses TRBV2 with TRBJ2-5; tentative D call: TRBD1 (5 bases). The J call is in doubt because the DNA end fits TRBJ2-7 better. Per germline, CDR1 SNHLY and CDR2 FYNNEI. This CDR3 region has 17 residues. CDR3 region: CASRDGAYRTTQYEQYF. The CDR3 region has the DNA TGTGCCAGCAGGGATGGGGCCTACCGAACGACACAATACGAGCAGTACTTC.

This clone came up once. The rearrangement uses TRBV9 and TRBJ2-1; TRBD1 aligns across 9 bases. J lost 5 bases, V lost 2 bases, and 5 bases had no gene match. In germline, CDR1 is SGDLS, CDR2 YYNGEE. The CDR3 contains 15 residues. CDR3 bases: TGTGCCAGCAGCGTTTGGACAGGGGATCACAATGAGCAGTTCTTC. It yields the protein CASSVWTGDHNEQFF. The variable domain in full, completed from reference TRBV9 and TRBJ2-1, reads DSGVTQTPKHLITATGQRVTLRCSPRSGDLSVYWYQQSLDQGLQFLIQYYNGEERAKGNILERFSAQQFPDLHSELNLSSLELGDSALYFCASSVWTGDHNEQFFGPGTRLTVL.

J is TRBJ2-1 and V is TRBV2; possibly TRBD2 for D (6 bases). Trimming pared 6 bases from V and 9 bases from J, leaving 12 bases between. CDR3 length: 12 amino acids. Per the germline V gene, CDR1 is SNHLY and CDR2 is FYNNEI. The CDR3: CASRGGGGEQFF. The CDR3 DNA sequence: TGTGCCAGCAGGGGTGGGGGAGGTGAGCAGTTCTTC.

The CDR3: CASSQGTEQFF. CDR3 nucleotide sequence: TGTGCCAGCAGCCAAGGTACTGAGCAGTTCTTC. The chain is built from TRBV11-2 and TRBJ2-1; D is unclear. The CDR3 loop spans 11 amino acids. Germline assignment: CDR1 SGHAT and CDR2 FQNNGV. V was shortened by 5 bases and J by 9 bases, with 8 bases between the two germline ends.

This chain joins TRBV28 and TRBJ1-6; no reliable D call. Deletions cut 1 base from V and 8 bases from J, with 12 bases between. The CDR3 loop spans 15 amino acids. Germline V gene lookup returns CDR1 MDHEN and CDR2 SYDVKM. CDR3 amino acids: CASSLYKSGDSPLHF. In nucleotides, the CDR3 is TGTGCCAGCAGTTTATACAAGAGCGGGGATTCACCCCTCCACTTT. The full variable domain, in which reference TRBV28 and TRBJ1-6 provide the parts outside the CDR3, is DVKVTQSSRYLVKRTGEKVFLECVQDMDHENMFWYRQDPGLGLRLIYFSYDVKMKEKGDIPEGYSVSREKKERFSLILESASTNQTSMYLCASSLYKSGDSPLHFGNGTRLTVT.

The rearrangement uses TRBV6-4 and TRBJ2-1; D gene ambiguous. The germline V and J ends were trimmed by 1 base and 6 bases, with 7 bases remaining between them. The CDR3 has 13 residues. The germline V gene has CDR1 MRHNA and CDR2 SNTAGT. The chain's CDR3 is CASSDYHGNEQFF. CDR3 nucleotide sequence: TGTGCCAGCAGTGACTACCATGGCAATGAGCAGTTCTTC.

The genes are TRBV14 and TRBJ1-2, with 10 nucleotides matching TRBD1. J was trimmed by 4 bases and V by 4 bases; bases with no gene match: 6. The CDR3 contains 15 residues. Germline V lookup: CDR1 SGHDN, CDR2 FVKESK. The CDR3 spells CASSPGQGYFYGYTF. CDR3 sequence (DNA): TGTGCCAGCAGCCCGGGACAGGGGTACTTCTATGGCTACACCTTC.

The chain uses TRBV27 and TRBJ1-1; 11 bases fit TRBD1. The CDR3 runs to 19 residues. The germline V gene has CDR1 MNHEY and CDR2 SMNVEV (reference sequence). Trimming at V came to 0 bases and at J to 5 bases, leaving 14 bases not matched to a gene. CDR3 in amino acids: CASSLSQRRDRGGNTEAFF. The DNA of the CDR3 is TGTGCCAGCAGTTTATCCCAGAGGCGGGACAGGGGGGGGAATACTGAAGCTTTCTTT.

The chain carries TRBV25-1 and TRBJ2-3; 8 nucleotides line up with TRBD2. Per germline, CDR1 MGHDK and CDR2 SYGVNS. With 0 bases clipped from V and 1 base from J, the junction kept 3 bases outside the gene matches. The CDR3 consists of 16 residues. Here the CDR3 DNA reads TGTGCCAGCAGTGAATACGAACTAGCGGGCACAGATACGCAGTATTTT. This encodes CASSEYELAGTDTQYF.

The V and J genes are TRBV13 and TRBJ2-6, with 7 bases identical to TRBD2. Per the germline V gene, CDR1 is PRHDT and CDR2 is FYEKMQ (reference sequence). This CDR3 has 15 amino acids. V lost 8 bases to trimming and J lost 0 bases; unmatched junction nucleotides: 4. In DNA form, the CDR3 reads TGTGCCAGCGCGGGGGTAAACTCTGGGGCCAACGTCCTGACTTTC. This codes for CASAGVNSGANVLTF.

This clone occurred once. The V gene is TRBV15, the J gene TRBJ2-7; 7 nucleotides agree with TRBD2. Trimming at V came to 3 bases and at J to 6 bases, leaving 11 bases not matched to a gene. From germline, CDR1 is LNHNV and CDR2 YYDKDF (reference sequence). CDR3 length equals 15 residues. The CDR3 here is CATSSIRAGYSEQYF. CDR3 nucleotides: TGTGCCACCAGCAGCATCCGAGCGGGGTATTCCGAGCAGTACTTC.

V and J are TRBV5-8 and TRBJ2-5; TRBD1 aligns across 7 bases. This CDR3 contains 14 residues. CDR1 is SGHTS, CDR2 YDEGEE, per germline. The trim removed 1 base at V and 3 bases at J, leaving 3 bases unmatched. CDR3 nucleotides: TGTGCCAGCAGCTTGCTTGACAGGGAAGAGACCCAGTACTTC. Translating gives CASSLLDREETQYF.